A selection of T cell receptor beta chains follows, all from one sample in a study of PD-1 blockade in classical Hodgkin lymphoma. Measured with immunoSEQ multiplex PCR; TCRdb has only the in-frame clones, and not every one. Here the sample spans 75,000 to 100,000 clones, roughly 79% being singletons. The sequencing used peripheral blood mononuclear cells (PBMCs), collected before the second cycle of nivolumab. The receptors were sampled from a human donor with classical Hodgkin lymphoma. Both conserved end residues are part of each CDR3. The D gene is left open where the match is weak. A clone size is listed for some rows: how often the clone was seen (once, few, many), or a class if it is expanded.

j_call clone_size d_call v_call cdr3_nt cdr3_aa
TRBJ2-1 - - TRBV4-3 TGCGCCAGCAGCCTCTCGTCTGGCGTACCCTACAATGAGCAGTTCTTC CASSLSSGVPYNEQFF
TRBJ2-7 - TRBD2 TRBV2 TGTGCCAGCAATCCCCCCGGACTAGCGGAGACCTACGAGCAGTACTTC CASNPPGLAETYEQYF
TRBJ2-2 - - TRBV10-1 TGCGCCAGCAGTGAATTAACCACCGGGGAGCTGTTTTTT CASSELTTGELFF
TRBJ1-4 - - TRBV6-1 TGTGCCACCCTCGGGCAGTGGATCGAAAAACTGTTTTTT CATLGQWIEKLFF
TRBJ2-3 once - TRBV15 TGTGCCACCACAAACGGGGCGGGGAACACAGATACGCAGTATTTT CATTNGAGNTDTQYF
TRBJ2-7 - TRBD1 TRBV5-1 TGCGCCAGCAGCCCAAATGCCGGGACAGGGGGGTACGAGCAGTACTTC CASSPNAGTGGYEQYF
TRBJ1-1 - - TRBV5-1 TGCGCCAGCAGCTTTGTAGTTCCCGGGCCTGTGGGGAAAGCTTTCTTT CASSFVVPGPVGKAFF
TRBJ1-3 - - TRBV7-2 TGTGCCAGCAGCTCTCAGGGGTTTAACTCTGGAAACACCATATATTTT CASSSQGFNSGNTIYF
TRBJ2-7 - TRBD2 TRBV5-4 TGTGCCAGCAGCCGGGGGTCGCGGGAGGTTTACGAGCAGTACTTC CASSRGSREVYEQYF
TRBJ2-1 - TRBD2 TRBV13 TGTGCCAGCAGCCACCCCCTGGGACTAGCGCTGCCGAGTGAGCAGTTCTTC CASSHPLGLALPSEQFF
TRBJ1-3 - - TRBV9 TGTGCCAGCAGCGTAGAACCCAACACCATATATTTT CASSVEPNTIYF
TRBJ1-2 - - TRBV10-3 TGTGCCATCAAGGGCGAGACAGTCTATGGCTACACCTTC CAIKGETVYGYTF
TRBJ2-7 - - TRBV14 TGTGCCAGCAGCCCGAACTCCTACGAGCAGTACTTC CASSPNSYEQYF
TRBJ1-2 - - TRBV5-1 TGCGCCAGCAGCTTGGGGGGCTCAGCGGCTAACTATGGCTACACCTTC CASSLGGSAANYGYTF
TRBJ2-7 - - TRBV25-1 TGTGCCAGCAGTGAATATGGCCCCTTAGAGCAGTACTTC CASSEYGPLEQYF
TRBJ1-2 - TRBD1 TRBV27 TGTGCCAGCAGTCCCTCGGGACAGGGGAGCTATGGCTACACCTTC CASSPSGQGSYGYTF
TRBJ1-1 - - TRBV10-1 TGCGCCAGCAGTCGGGGGAACACTGAAGCTTTCTTT CASSRGNTEAFF
TRBJ1-2 - TRBD1 TRBV10-3 TGTGCCATCAGTGAGAGACAGGGGGGTTTCTATGGCTACACCTTC CAISERQGGFYGYTF
TRBJ1-1 - - TRBV14 TGTGCCAGCAGCCAAGGGTCCTCAGCTTACACTGAAGCTTTCTTT CASSQGSSAYTEAFF
TRBJ2-7 once - TRBV29-1 TGCAGCGCCGAGAGGCAGCGGGAGCAGTACTTC CSAERQREQYF
TRBJ1-5 once TRBD1 TRBV23-1 TGCGCCAGCACCCCCCCTACGCTGGGACAGGGGGCTATTAGCAATCAGCCCCAGCATTTT CASTPPTLGQGAISNQPQHF
TRBJ2-7 - TRBD2 TRBV19 TGTGCCAGTAGTATGTTCGCGGGAGGGCCATACGAGCAGTACTTC CASSMFAGGPYEQYF
TRBJ2-1 few TRBD1 TRBV29-1 TGCAGCGCAACCACAGGGGGCGTTGAGCAGTTCTTC CSATTGGVEQFF
TRBJ2-3 - - TRBV5-4 TGTGCCAGCAGCTTGGTCCCTAGCACAGATACGCAGTATTTT CASSLVPSTDTQYF
TRBJ1-1 - - TRBV11-3 TGTGCCAGCAGCTTAGAGGGGCGGAACACTGAAGCTTTCTTT CASSLEGRNTEAFF
TRBJ2-2 - - TRBV4-1 TGCGCCAGCAGCCAGTCTCAATCAGGCACCGGGGAGCTGTTTTTT CASSQSQSGTGELFF